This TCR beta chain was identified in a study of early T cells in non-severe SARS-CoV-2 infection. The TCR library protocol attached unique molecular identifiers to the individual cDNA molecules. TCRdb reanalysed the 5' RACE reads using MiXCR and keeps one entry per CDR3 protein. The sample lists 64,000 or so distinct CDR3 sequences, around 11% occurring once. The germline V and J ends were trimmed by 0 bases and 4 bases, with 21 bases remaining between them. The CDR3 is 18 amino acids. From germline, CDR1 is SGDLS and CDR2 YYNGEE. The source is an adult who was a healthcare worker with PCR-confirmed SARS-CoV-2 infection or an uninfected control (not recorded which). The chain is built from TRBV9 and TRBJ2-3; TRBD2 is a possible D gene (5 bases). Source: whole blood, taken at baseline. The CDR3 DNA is TGTGCCAGCAGCGTAGGGATGGGGAGAGGCCCCCTCGCAGATACGCAGTATTTT. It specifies CASSVGMGRGPLADTQYF.